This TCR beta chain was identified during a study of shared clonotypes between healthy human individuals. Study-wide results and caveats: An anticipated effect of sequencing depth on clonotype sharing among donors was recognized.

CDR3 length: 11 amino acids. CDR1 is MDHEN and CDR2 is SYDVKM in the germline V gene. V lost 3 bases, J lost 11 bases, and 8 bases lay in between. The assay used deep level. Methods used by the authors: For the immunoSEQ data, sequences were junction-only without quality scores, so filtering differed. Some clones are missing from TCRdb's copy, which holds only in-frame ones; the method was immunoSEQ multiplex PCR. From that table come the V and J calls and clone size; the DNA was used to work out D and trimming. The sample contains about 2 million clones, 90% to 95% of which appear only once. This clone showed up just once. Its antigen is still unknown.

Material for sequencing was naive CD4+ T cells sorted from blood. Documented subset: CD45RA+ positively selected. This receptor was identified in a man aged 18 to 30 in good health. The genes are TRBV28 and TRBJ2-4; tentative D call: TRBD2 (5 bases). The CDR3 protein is CASSLEVVQYF. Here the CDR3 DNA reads TGTGCCAGCAGTTTGGAGGTTGTTCAGTACTTC.